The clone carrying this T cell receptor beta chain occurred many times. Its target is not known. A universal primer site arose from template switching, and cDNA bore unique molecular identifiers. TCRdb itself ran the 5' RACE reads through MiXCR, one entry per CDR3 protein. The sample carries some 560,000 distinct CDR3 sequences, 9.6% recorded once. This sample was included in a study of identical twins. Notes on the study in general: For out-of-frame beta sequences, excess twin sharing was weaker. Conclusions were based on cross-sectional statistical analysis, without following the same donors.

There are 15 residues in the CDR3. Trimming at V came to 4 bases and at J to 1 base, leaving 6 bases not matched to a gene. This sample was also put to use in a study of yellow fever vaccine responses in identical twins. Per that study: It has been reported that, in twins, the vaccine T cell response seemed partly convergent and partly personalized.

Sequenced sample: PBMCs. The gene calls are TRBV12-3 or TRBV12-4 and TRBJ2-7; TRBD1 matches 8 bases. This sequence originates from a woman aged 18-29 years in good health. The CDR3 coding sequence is TGTGCCAGCAGTTCGTCACAGGGGGGTTCCTACGAGCAGTACTTC. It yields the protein CASSSSQGGSYEQYF.